The sequence of this T cell receptor (beta chain) was determined in a study of CD8+ T cells in alopecia areata. For the study at large: It was 6 to 18 months of tofacitinib, and then there were 6 months off drug. Study findings and constraints: Many expanded lesional clones persisted during tofacitinib (in both scalp and blood).

Treatment reported: oral pan-JAK inhibitor, 5-10 mg twice daily. It was cDNA, reverse transcribed from extracted RNA, that served as the sequencing template. The table came from immunoSEQ multiplex PCR; TCRdb's copy has only in-frame clones and leaves some out. The sample records some 210,000 clones, over 60% being singletons. V lost 4 bases and J 13 bases, leaving 20 bases between the germline ends. CDR3 length equals 14 residues. With regard to this clone: What it binds is unknown.

This sample comprised CD4+ T cells sorted from blood, obtained around week 44, from a patient treated with tofacitinib. The clonotype originates from a human donor with alopecia areata. This chain connects TRBV23-1 to TRBJ2-1; D ambiguous. TRBV23-1 qualifies as an ORF whose function is uncertain. CDR3: CASSPSLGTWSQFF. The CDR3 DNA reads as TGCGCCAGCAGTCCATCCCTGGGAACCTGGTCACAGTTCTTC.